This TCR beta chain is from a study of identical twins. The germline CDR1 and CDR2 sequences are ENHRY and SYGVKD. The CDR3 runs 16 residues. Trimming removed 3 bases from V and 3 bases from J, with 17 bases in between. One entry per CDR3 protein, called by TCRdb with MiXCR from the 5' RACE reads. Of about 250,000 distinct CDR3 sequences listed, approximately 8.6% are singletons. Separately, the same data were catalogued under a study of yellow fever vaccine responses in identical twins.

The sequenced sample was CD8+ T cells sorted from blood. This chain uses TRBV10-3 with TRBJ1-1; D unresolved. The clonotype originates from a woman aged 18-35 years in good health. CDR3 nucleotide sequence: TGTGCCATCAGTGAAGGGCCCAGTTGGTTGGACACTGAAGCTTTCTTT. It codes for CAISEGPSWLDTEAFF.